The clone carrying this T cell receptor beta chain was picked up many times. This CDR3 has 13 amino acids. Trimming took 5 bases from V and 8 from J; bases not matched to a gene: 6. The germline CDR1 and CDR2 sequences are SGHAT and FQDESV (reference sequence). The data are from a study of T cells in Graves' hyperthyroidism and ophthalmopathy. Amplification targeted TCR beta CDR3 regions from RNA transcripts. TCR CDR3 underwent first-round RT-PCR with the HTBI primer set. A single record per CDR3 protein comes from TCRdb applying MiXCR to the multiplex PCR reads. The sample has over 150,000 distinct CDR3 sequences, roughly 17% seen once.

The chain joins TRBV11-1 to TRBJ2-1; 7 bases line up with TRBD1. The origin of this receptor is a woman in her fifties or sixties with Graves' hyperthyroidism. The sample consisted of blood. This chain's CDR3 is CASSINRGDEQFF. CDR3 sequence (DNA): TGTGCCAGCAGCATAAACAGGGGCGATGAGCAGTTCTTC.